A single sample is the source of the 10 T cell receptor beta chains below, sequenced in a study of blood T cell repertoires in COVID-19. Sequencing used immunoSEQ multiplex PCR; TCRdb keeps in-frame clones, though not all of them. The sample has about 140,000 clones, roughly 86% seen once; the top ten hold 1.5% to 2%. Material for sequencing was peripheral blood. These receptors came from a man aged 65-85 years with acute or convalescent COVID-19.

The chain is built from TRBV10-3 and TRBJ1-1, with TRBD1 identical over 7 bases. Per the germline V gene, CDR1 is ENHRY and CDR2 is SYGVKD. V dropped 3 bases and J dropped 2; count of bases not matched to a gene: 6. The CDR3 sequence is 15 residues long. The CDR3 DNA reads TGTGCCATCAGTGATTCTGGACAGGTCAACACTGAAGCTTTCTTT. It is translated as CAISDSGQVNTEAFF.

The chain is built from TRBV7-2 and TRBJ2-1; TRBD2 matches 8 bases. The germline CDR1 and CDR2 sequences are SGHTA and FQGNSA. This CDR3 contains 14 residues. Trimming at V came to 3 bases and at J to 6 bases, leaving 4 bases not matched to a gene. The CDR3 DNA is TGTGCCAGCAGCTTGAGTCTAGCGGGCAATGAGCAGTTCTTC. Encoded protein: CASSLSLAGNEQFF.

The chain uses TRBV5-1 and TRBJ2-7; 11 bases are shared with TRBD2. Germline V CDR1 and CDR2: SGHRS, YFSETQ. Trimming cost V 1 base and J 5 bases; bases outside gene matches: 11. This CDR3 is built from 17 residues. CDR3 sequence reads: CASSLNSGRGRNDEQYF. CDR3 bases: TGCGCCAGCAGCTTGAATAGCGGGAGGGGCCGGAACGACGAGCAGTACTTC.

The chain joins TRBV13 to TRBJ2-2; D is possibly TRBD2 (5 bases). With 6 bases removed from V and 5 bases from J, the gap between germline ends came to 16 bases. The CDR3 is made up of 15 amino acids. The germline gives CDR1 PRHDT, CDR2 FYEKMQ (reference sequence). Here the CDR3 reads CASSKRTGWTGELFF. The DNA of the CDR3 is TGTGCCAGCAGTAAGAGGACGGGGTGGACCGGGGAGCTGTTTTTT. Looking up the rest from reference TRBV13 and TRBJ2-2 gives the full variable domain: AAGVIQSPRHLIKEKRETATLKCYPIPRHDTVYWYQQGPGQDPQFLISFYEKMQSDKGSIPDRFSAQQFSDYHSELNMSSLELGDSALYFCASSKRTGWTGELFFGEGSRLTVL.

The chain has TRBV7-9 and TRBJ2-7, with D tentatively TRBD1 (5 bases). In germline, CDR1 is SEHNR, CDR2 FQNEAQ (reference sequence). This CDR3 is 13 amino acids long. Trimming left V 6 bases short and J 4 bases short, with 13 bases between. CDR3 loop: CASSTDSFYEQYF. The CDR3 nucleotides are TGTGCCAGCAGTACCGACAGTTTTTACGAGCAGTACTTC.

This clone was recorded once. The chain has TRBV10-2 and TRBJ2-1; 7 bases fit TRBD2. V was clipped by 7 bases and J by 1 base; unmatched bases: 7. The germline V gene encodes CDR1 WSHSY and CDR2 SAAADI. This CDR3 is 15 amino acids long. In DNA form, the CDR3 reads TGCGCCAGCAAGGGACTACTCCCTTCCTACAATGAGCAGTTCTTC. Residues: CASKGLLPSYNEQFF.

V is TRBV10-3 and J is TRBJ1-3, with TRBD1 as a possible D gene (5 bases). Germline CDR1 ENHRY, CDR2 SYGVKD. The CDR3 sequence is 14 residues long. Trimming removed 10 bases from V and 0 bases from J, with 13 bases in between. CDR3 loop: CATEDSFSGNTIYF. The CDR3 DNA is TGTGCCACGGAAGACAGTTTCTCTGGAAACACCATATATTTT.

The chain recombines TRBV5-1 with TRBJ1-1; 8 nucleotides agree with TRBD1. The germline V gene encodes CDR1 SGHRS and CDR2 YFSETQ. Unmatched junction bases numbered 3, after V lost 1 base and J lost 4 bases. This CDR3 has 14 amino acids. CDR3 sequence reads: CASSLFTGGTEAFF. In nucleotides, the CDR3 is TGCGCCAGCAGCTTGTTTACAGGGGGCACTGAAGCTTTCTTT. Using reference TRBV5-1 and TRBJ1-1 for the parts outside the CDR3, the full variable domain is KAGVTQTPRYLIKTRGQQVTLSCSPISGHRSVSWYQQTPGQGLQFLFEYFSETQRNKGNFPGRFSGRQFSNSRSEMNVSTLELGDSALYLCASSLFTGGTEAFFGQGTRLTVV.

This clone is a singleton in its sample. The chain couples TRBV5-1 to TRBJ1-5; D perhaps matches TRBD1 (5 bases). Trimming shortened V by 4 bases and J by 8 bases, and 19 bases separated the two germline ends. The CDR3 totals 15 residues. Germline CDR1 and CDR2: SGHRS and YFSETQ. CDR3 region: CASSPGVDTGEPQHF. The CDR3, as DNA: TGCGCCAGCAGCCCGGGGGTAGACACCGGCGAGCCCCAGCATTTT. Using reference TRBV5-1 and TRBJ1-5 for the parts outside the CDR3, the full variable domain is KAGVTQTPRYLIKTRGQQVTLSCSPISGHRSVSWYQQTPGQGLQFLFEYFSETQRNKGNFPGRFSGRQFSNSRSEMNVSTLELGDSALYLCASSPGVDTGEPQHFGDGTRLSIL.

Concerning this clone itself: Other DNA sequences in this sample translate to the same CDR3. This chain joins TRBV5-1 and TRBJ2-1; 12 nucleotides align to TRBD2. This CDR3 has 15 amino acids. The trim removed 5 bases at V and 1 base at J, leaving 1 base unmatched. Looked up from germline, CDR1 is SGHRS and CDR2 is YFSETQ. The CDR3 here is CASRTSGSSYNEQFF. The CDR3 region has the DNA TGCGCCAGCAGGACTAGCGGGAGTTCCTACAATGAGCAGTTCTTC.